The entry below describes one TCR beta chain. The CDR3 consists of 13 residues. Germline V gives CDR1 KGHSH, CDR2 LQKENI. V lost 3 bases, J lost 8 bases, and 4 bases stayed unmatched. This table comes from immunoSEQ multiplex PCR, and its TCRdb copy is limited to in-frame clones, with some not included. This table holds some 210,000 clones, roughly 90% found once. This sample was included in a study of blood T cell repertoires in COVID-19. Turning to the study itself: PBMCs, B-cell-depleted T cells, or T cells provided the cDNA or gDNA that made up the material.

The chain links TRBV18 to TRBJ2-1, with 7 positions matching TRBD1. This receptor was taken from a man aged 55 to 70 with COVID-19, enrolled during active disease. Input material: peripheral blood. CDR3 DNA sequence: TGTGCCAGCTCACCTTTCCAGGGGGATGAGCAGTTCTTC. Translating gives CASSPFQGDEQFF.